This TCR beta chain was observed in a study of T cells expressing NK-cell markers. TCRdb re-called the 5' RACE reads and catalogs CDR3 proteins one per entry, DNA excluded. This repertoire comprises tens of thousands of distinct CDR3 sequences; its ten largest clones make up 60%. The receptor's source is a woman between 18 and 70 years old in good health. Sequencing input: blood T cells: a sorted CD56 or NKG2C T cell subset, CD4+ or CD8+ T cells, or bulk PBMC T cells (not recorded which).

CDR3 in amino acids: CASSYKPGEGVQPQHF. The rearrangement links TRBV6-2 or TRBV6-3 to TRBJ1-5; TCRdb's D gene call, TRBD1, goes unchecked for lack of DNA. This CDR3 spans 16 amino acids. Germline V CDR1 and CDR2: MNHEY, SVGEGT.